The 9 T cell receptor beta chains given below trace back to one sample, sequenced in a study of metastatic and nonmetastatic thyroid tumors. TCRdb re-clonotyped the PCR reads through MiXCR. This table has about 41,000 clones, less than 35% appearing once. Each patient came to thyroid surgery without any prior treatment (of any kind). The sequencing sample was made of blood. The receptors here all came from a male donor with papillary thyroid cancer or a benign thyroid nodule (not recorded which). Some clones in this sample may be carry-over from other donors' samples.

This clone has more than one count but fewer than ten. The genes are TRBV10-3 and TRBJ2-1, with a possible D match to TRBD2 (5 bases). V was shortened by 4 bases and J by 7 bases, with 8 bases between the two germline ends. CDR3 length: 12 amino acids. CDR1 and CDR2 (germline): ENHRY, SYGVKD. The CDR3 loop is CAISGSGNEQFF. For the CDR3, the DNA is TGTGCCATCAGTGGTTCGGGGAATGAGCAGTTCTTC.

The CDR3 loop is CSAREDPTGAPSEQYF. The CDR3 coding sequence is TGCAGTGCTAGGGAGGACCCGACAGGGGCGCCGTCCGAGCAGTACTTC. V usage is TRBV20-1 and J usage is TRBJ2-7; 8 bases match TRBD1. Germline values: CDR1 DFQATT, CDR2 SNEGSKA (reference sequence). V shed 3 bases and J 6 bases; nucleotides not matched to a gene: 16. This CDR3 region has 16 residues.

This clone is deemed medium-sized (0.01 to 0.1%). The chain joins TRBV28 to TRBJ1-6; possibly TRBD1 for D (6 bases). Trimming shortened V by 7 bases and J by 3 bases, and 16 bases separated the two germline ends. CDR1 MDHEN and CDR2 SYDVKM come from the germline V gene. The CDR3 consists of 16 residues. The CDR3 DNA follows: TGTGCCAGCAAGGCGGCCGGACAGATCTATAATTCACCCCTCCACTTT. Translated: CASKAAGQIYNSPLHF.

This clone was detected ten times or more. The chain has TRBV7-9 and TRBJ1-2, with TRBD1 as a possible D gene (5 bases). V lost 5 bases and J lost 3, with 10 bases in between. Germline values: CDR1 SEHNR, CDR2 FQNEAQ (reference sequence). This CDR3 contains 13 residues. CDR3 bases: TGTGCCAGCAGCGGCCGACAGTACTATGGCTACACCTTC. Protein sequence: CASSGRQYYGYTF.

The table lists this clone with many counts. This chain links TRBV28 with TRBJ2-7, with a tentative D call TRBD1 (5 bases). Trimming removed 3 bases at V and 6 bases at J, with 18 bases between. This CDR3 is 15 amino acids long. Per the germline V gene, CDR1 is MDHEN and CDR2 is SYDVKM. This CDR3 is CASSFWGGNLVEQYF. The CDR3 nucleotides read TGTGCCAGCAGTTTTTGGGGCGGCAACCTGGTCGAGCAGTACTTC. The full variable domain, its missing parts supplied by reference TRBV28 and TRBJ2-7, is DVKVTQSSRYLVKRTGEKVFLECVQDMDHENMFWYRQDPGLGLRLIYFSYDVKMKEKGDIPEGYSVSREKKERFSLILESASTNQTSMYLCASSFWGGNLVEQYFGPGTRLTVT.

The table lists this clone with many counts. The chain employs TRBV3-1 and TRBJ2-5; 9 nucleotides align to TRBD1. Trimming at V came to 5 bases and at J to 3 bases, leaving 7 bases not matched to a gene. Germline V gives CDR1 LGHDT, CDR2 YNNKEL (reference sequence). The CDR3 extends over 15 amino acids. The CDR3 nucleotides read TGTGCCAGCAGCGGGACCAGGACAGGGGAAGAGACCCAGTACTTC. It encodes CASSGTRTGEETQYF.

This clone was seen ten or more times. Other DNA sequences within the sample encode an identical CDR3. The CDR3 DNA follows: TGCGCCAGCAGCTTCCAGGGCGGGGATGGCTACACCTTC. It is translated as CASSFQGGDGYTF. The gene calls are TRBV5-1 and TRBJ1-2; D perhaps matches TRBD1 (5 bases). The germline V gene encodes CDR1 SGHRS and CDR2 YFSETQ. The V gene lost 2 bases and the J gene lost 6 bases, with 11 bases spanning the gap. CDR3 length: 13 amino acids.

This clone turned up a few times. This chain links TRBV6-1 with TRBJ2-3, with D maybe TRBD1 (6 bases). From germline, CDR1 is MNHNS and CDR2 SASEGT. There are 13 residues in the CDR3. Deletions cut 2 bases from V and 6 bases from J, with 9 bases between. This chain's CDR3 is CASSEWGLDTQYF. The CDR3 nucleotides are TGTGCCAGCAGTGAATGGGGGCTGGATACGCAGTATTTT.

The chain recombines TRBV20-1 with TRBJ2-7; D is uncertain. The CDR3 sequence is 12 residues long. CDR1 and CDR2 from the germline V gene are DFQATT and SNEGSKA (reference sequence). Trimming stripped 2 bases from V and 2 bases from J, with 7 bases between. The CDR3 DNA is TGCAGTGCTAGAAGAACCACCTACGAGCAGTACTTC. Amino acid sequence: CSARRTTYEQYF.